These 20 T cell receptor beta chains originate from one sample sequenced in a study of blood T cell repertoires in COVID-19. Profiled with immunoSEQ multiplex PCR; TCRdb holds only in-frame clones, not every one. The sample holds roughly 120,000 clones, approximately 89% seen once. The sample consisted of peripheral blood. Source of these receptors: a woman of 80 years or more with COVID-19, enrolled during active disease.

The gene calls are TRBV6-6 and TRBJ1-3; 9 bases map to TRBD1. The ends lost 5 bases at V and 2 bases at J; junction bases unmatched: 4. From germline, CDR1 is MNHNY and CDR2 SVGAGI (reference sequence). The CDR3 sequence is 15 residues long. As DNA, the CDR3 is TGTGCCAGCAGTAGACAGGGGGAAACTGGAAACACCATATATTTT. This gives the protein CASSRQGETGNTIYF.

The chain joins TRBV29-1 to TRBJ1-2, with TRBD1 matching 10 bases. This CDR3 spans 12 amino acids. Germline CDR1 and CDR2: SQVTM and ANQGSEA. Germline trimming cut 7 bases from V and 3 bases from J; bases unmatched to any gene: 2. For the CDR3, the DNA is TGCAGCGGGGGGACAGGGGACTATGGCTACACCTTC. Protein: CSGGTGDYGYTF.

The rearrangement uses TRBV11-3 and TRBJ2-3, with D perhaps TRBD2 (6 bases). The CDR3 has 13 residues. V shed 1 base and J shed 5 bases, with 7 bases lying between them. CDR1 and CDR2 (germline): SGHNT, YENEEA. CDR3 sequence reads: CASSLGGEDTQYF. As DNA, the CDR3 is TGTGCCAGCAGCTTAGGGGGGGAAGATACGCAGTATTTT.

The sample holds one count of this clone. As DNA, the CDR3 is TGCGCCAGCAGCCAAGATTACGACAGCTATGGCTACACCTTC. The encoded protein is CASSQDYDSYGYTF. The chain is built from TRBV4-3 and TRBJ1-2; D might be TRBD1 (5 bases). With 0 bases removed from V and 4 bases from J, the gap between germline ends came to 9 bases. The CDR3 covers 14 residues. Germline V gives CDR1 LGHNA, CDR2 YSLEER.

The rearrangement uses TRBV3-1 (or the pseudogene TRBV3-2) and TRBJ1-4; D uncertain. The CDR3 totals 12 residues. Trimming shortened V by 4 bases and J by 14 bases, and 14 bases separated the two germline ends. Per the germline V gene, CDR1 is LGHDT and CDR2 is YNNKEL (reference sequence). CDR3 residues: CASSPIKNLLFF. The CDR3 nucleotides read TGTGCCAGCAGCCCCATCAAAAACTTGCTGTTTTTT.

The rearrangement links TRBV5-4 to TRBJ1-5, with 7 bases aligning to TRBD1. The germline gives CDR1 SGHNT, CDR2 YYREEE (reference sequence). The length of the CDR3 is 16 residues. J was trimmed by 4 bases and V by 3 bases; bases with no gene match: 10. The CDR3 DNA reads as TGTGCCAGCAGCTCTCGCCCCGGGACAGCGAATCAGCCCCAGCATTTT. Amino acids: CASSSRPGTANQPQHF.

The chain is built from TRBV18 and TRBJ1-3; tentative D call: TRBD1 (5 bases). This CDR3 has 17 residues. V gave up 6 bases and J gave up 1 base, with 19 bases separating them. Germline CDR1 and CDR2: KGHSH and LQKENI. CDR3 coding DNA: TGTGCCAGCTCGCAACTATCTACAGGCAGATCTGGAAACACCATATATTTT. This codes for CASSQLSTGRSGNTIYF.

The genes are TRBV27 and TRBJ1-2; 8 bases line up with TRBD1. Germline lookup yields CDR1 MNHEY and CDR2 SMNVEV (reference sequence). The junction had 7 bases not matched to a gene; V was cut back by 5 bases and J by 5 bases. The CDR3 covers 14 residues. CDR3 coding DNA: TGTGCCAGCAGTGGTGACAGGGGAATATATGGCTACACCTTC. Encoded protein: CASSGDRGIYGYTF.

The chain joins TRBV28 to TRBJ2-7; D is ambiguous. This CDR3 has 12 residues. The germline V gene encodes CDR1 MDHEN and CDR2 SYDVKM. V lost 8 bases and J 3 bases, leaving 11 bases between the germline ends. CDR3 in amino acids: CASSTQVYEQYF. In DNA form, the CDR3 reads TGTGCCAGCTCCACACAAGTCTACGAGCAGTACTTC.

The genes are TRBV4-3 and TRBJ2-3; maybe TRBD2 (5 bases). Germline CDR1 and CDR2: LGHNA and YSLEER. The CDR3 spans 18 residues. Trimming pared 1 base from V and 3 bases from J, leaving 20 bases between. The CDR3 is CASSQVLKSASGTDTQYF. The CDR3 nucleotides are TGCGCCAGCAGCCAAGTTCTCAAGTCTGCGTCGGGGACAGATACGCAGTATTTT.

The chain employs TRBV5-4 and TRBJ1-2; 8 bases match TRBD1. V lost 4 bases to trimming and J lost 8 bases; unmatched junction nucleotides: 19. Germline V gene data show CDR1 as SGHNT and CDR2 as YYREEE (reference sequence). The CDR3 loop spans 17 amino acids. CDR3 sequence: CASSIDTIPGGAGGYTF. In DNA, the CDR3 is TGTGCCAGCAGCATCGATACAATCCCAGGGGGCGCGGGAGGCTACACCTTC.

The chain couples TRBV4-1 to TRBJ1-1; D possibly corresponds to TRBD1 (6 bases). CDR1 and CDR2 (germline): MGHRA, YSYEKL. V was pared by 0 bases and J by 2 bases, with 10 bases between. This CDR3 has 15 amino acids. The CDR3 protein is CASSQDKQGNTEAFF. CDR3 DNA sequence: TGCGCCAGCAGCCAAGATAAACAGGGAAACACTGAAGCTTTCTTT.

This chain connects TRBV11-1 to TRBJ2-1; TRBD1 aligns across 7 bases. The trim removed 0 bases at V and 0 bases at J, leaving 5 bases unmatched. This CDR3 is built from 17 residues. Germline V CDR1 and CDR2: SGHAT, FQDESV (reference sequence). CDR3 amino acids: CASSLAFSGGSYNEQFF. The CDR3 DNA is TGTGCCAGCAGCTTAGCGTTCTCAGGGGGCTCCTACAATGAGCAGTTCTTC.

In this sample, this clone is large. Other DNA sequences in the sample encode the same CDR3. The chain joins TRBV4-2 to TRBJ2-7; 9 bases line up with TRBD2. After removal of 1 base from V and 2 bases from J, the junction contained 3 bases not matched to a gene. Germline V gene data show CDR1 as LGHNA and CDR2 as YNFKEQ. The CDR3 is 15 residues long. This chain's CDR3 is CASSQGLAGAYEQYF. The CDR3 DNA is TGTGCCAGCAGCCAAGGTTTAGCGGGAGCCTACGAGCAGTACTTC.

The chain uses TRBV3-1 (or the pseudogene TRBV3-2) and TRBJ2-1; 8 bases match TRBD1. Per the germline V gene, CDR1 is LGHDT and CDR2 is YNNKEL (reference sequence). This CDR3 region has 13 residues. Trimming at V came to 2 bases and at J to 8 bases, leaving 2 bases not matched to a gene. CDR3 DNA: TGTGCCAGCAGCCAACAGGGGGCGGATGAGCAGTTCTTC. Amino acid sequence: CASSQQGADEQFF.

The V gene is TRBV27, the J gene TRBJ2-2; 9 bases map to TRBD1. The germline gives CDR1 MNHEY, CDR2 SMNVEV (reference sequence). After removal of 8 bases from V and 7 bases from J, the junction contained 14 bases not matched to a gene. There are 16 residues in the CDR3. The CDR3 DNA is TGTGCCAGCCGTTCGGGGACAGGGAAACGAATCGGGGAGCTGTTTTTT. It encodes CASRSGTGKRIGELFF.

This chain joins TRBV28 and TRBJ1-5; no clear D. V lost 5 bases and J 6 bases, leaving 11 bases between the germline ends. This CDR3 is 13 amino acids long. Germline CDR1 MDHEN, CDR2 SYDVKM. CDR3 amino acids: CASSRVGSQPQHF. The CDR3 nucleotides read TGTGCCAGCAGTCGGGTCGGTTCTCAGCCCCAGCATTTT.

CDR3 nucleotide sequence: TGTGCCAGCAGAAAAGGGACTAGTAATGAGCAGTTCTTC. Protein product: CASRKGTSNEQFF. The chain uses TRBV27 and TRBJ2-1, with 8 bases identical to TRBD2. J gave up 7 bases and V 6 bases, and 5 bases lay outside the gene matches. There are 13 residues in the CDR3. From germline, CDR1 is MNHEY and CDR2 SMNVEV (reference sequence).

This clone has ten or more counts. J is TRBJ1-1 and V is TRBV3-1 (or the pseudogene TRBV3-2); 11 nucleotides line up with TRBD1. Germline V gene data show CDR1 as LGHDT and CDR2 as YNNKEL (reference sequence). This CDR3 region has 15 residues. V shed 4 bases, J shed 11 bases, and the junction held 12 bases outside the gene matches. The CDR3 region is CASSPLSDRGREAFF. The CDR3 region has the DNA TGTGCCAGCAGCCCCTTATCGGACAGGGGGCGCGAGGCTTTCTTT.

V and J are TRBV5-1 and TRBJ1-3; no definite D call. Germline V gene data show CDR1 as SGHRS and CDR2 as YFSETQ. This CDR3 is built from 15 residues. Trimming took 4 bases from V and 0 from J, leaving 11 bases between them. The CDR3 loop reads CASSPMGSSGNTIYF. Written as DNA, the CDR3 is TGCGCCAGCAGCCCAATGGGGAGCTCTGGAAACACCATATATTTT.